These 25 T cell receptor beta chains were sequenced from one sample in a study of OX40 agonist ivuxolimab in advanced cancers. Clones were read by immunoSEQ multiplex PCR, and TCRdb kept only the in-frame ones, dropping some. This sample yields roughly 42,000 clones, of which 75% to 90% are seen a single time; around an eighth belongs to the top ten. The sequencing used CD4+ or CD8+ T cells sorted from blood, collected in a trial of the OX40 agonist ivuxolimab. These receptors were collected from an adult with an advanced solid tumor such as melanoma, head and neck, liver or kidney cancer.

This chain connects TRBV25-1 to TRBJ2-3, with D possibly being TRBD1 (6 bases). The CDR3 is 16 amino acids. V was shortened by 4 bases and J by 2 bases, with 16 bases between the two germline ends. Germline V lookup: CDR1 MGHDK, CDR2 SYGVNS. The CDR3 is CASSASDRYLTDTQYF. CDR3 nucleotides: TGTGCCAGCAGTGCCTCAGACAGGTACCTCACAGATACGCAGTATTTT.

This clone was seen once. The CDR3 sequence is CASSFTLEGQGLYNEQFF. Here the CDR3 DNA reads TGTGCCAGCAGTTTTACCCTCGAGGGACAGGGGCTCTACAATGAGCAGTTCTTC. The chain is built from TRBV28 and TRBJ2-1, with 10 bases matching TRBD1. The J segment lost 3 bases and the V segment lost 3 bases, leaving 11 bases of the junction unmatched. The CDR3 is made up of 18 amino acids. The germline gives CDR1 MDHEN, CDR2 SYDVKM.

The chain has TRBV11-1 and TRBJ2-1; no reliable D call. Germline-derived CDR1 and CDR2 are SGHAT and FQDESV (reference sequence). The CDR3 covers 15 residues. V was pared by 0 bases and J by 5 bases, with 11 bases between. The CDR3 DNA reads TGTGCCAGCAGCTTAGCGCTGGATGGGAACAATGAGCAGTTCTTC. Protein product: CASSLALDGNNEQFF.

The chain links TRBV25-1 to TRBJ2-7; D perhaps matches TRBD2 (6 bases). The germline V and J ends were trimmed by 4 bases and 4 bases, with 20 bases remaining between them. This CDR3 has 16 amino acids. The germline CDR1 and CDR2 sequences are MGHDK and SYGVNS. The CDR3 region is CASSGTPGLGHYEQYF. The DNA for the CDR3 is TGTGCCAGCAGTGGGACACCGGGACTTGGCCATTACGAGCAGTACTTC.

This chain joins TRBV4-1 and TRBJ2-3, with D perhaps matching TRBD2 (5 bases). The CDR3 runs to 12 residues. The germline CDR1 and CDR2 sequences are MGHRA and YSYEKL. V was pared by 4 bases and J by 7 bases, with 9 bases between. CDR3: CASSPTGNTQYF. CDR3 DNA: TGCGCCAGCAGCCCGACGGGAAATACGCAGTATTTT.

The J gene is TRBJ2-7, the V gene TRBV9, with D maybe TRBD1 (5 bases). Germline V gives CDR1 SGDLS, CDR2 YYNGEE. Deletions cut 4 bases from V and 3 bases from J, with 11 bases between. The CDR3 has 13 residues. The CDR3 DNA sequence: TGTGCCAGCAGCTCGCATACAGGCTACGAGCAGTACTTC. This encodes CASSSHTGYEQYF. Full variable domain (rest looked up from reference TRBV9 and TRBJ2-7): DSGVTQTPKHLITATGQRVTLRCSPRSGDLSVYWYQQSLDQGLQFLIQYYNGEERAKGNILERFSAQQFPDLHSELNLSSLELGDSALYFCASSSHTGYEQYFGPGTRLTVT.

This chain connects TRBV19 to TRBJ2-7; the match to TRBD1 covers 8 bases. J gave up 5 bases and V 6 bases, and 12 bases lay outside the gene matches. Germline V gene sequence: CDR1 LNHDA, CDR2 SQIVND (reference sequence). CDR3 size: 15 residues. The CDR3 loop is CASSLRTGFFDEQYF. CDR3 DNA: TGTGCCAGTAGCCTCCGGACAGGGTTTTTCGACGAGCAGTACTTC. The variable domain in full, with the rest retrieved from reference TRBV19 and TRBJ2-7, is DGGITQSPKYLFRKEGQNVTLSCEQNLNHDAMYWYRQDPGQGLRLIYYSQIVNDFQKGDIAEGYSVSREKKESFPLTVTSAQKNPTAFYLCASSLRTGFFDEQYFGPGTRLTVT.

CDR3 DNA: TGTGCAGGGCGGGGGGAGACTTACAATGAGCAGTTCTTC. Protein: CAGRGETYNEQFF. This chain uses TRBV7-9 with TRBJ2-1; 8 nucleotides line up with TRBD2. CDR1 and CDR2 from the germline V gene are SEHNR and FQNEAQ (reference sequence). This CDR3 is 13 amino acids long.

The chain recombines TRBV27 with TRBJ1-4, with TRBD1 matching over 8 bases. The CDR3 spans 15 residues. J lost 4 bases, V lost 5 bases, and 6 bases had no gene match. Germline values: CDR1 MNHEY, CDR2 SMNVEV (reference sequence). CDR3 nucleotides: TGTGCCAGCAGTCCTCGGGACAGGATTAATGAAAAACTGTTTTTT. Translating it yields CASSPRDRINEKLFF.

The chain uses TRBV5-4 and TRBJ2-1, with D perhaps being TRBD1 or TRBD2 (5 bases each). The germline gives CDR1 SGHNT, CDR2 YYREEE (reference sequence). The CDR3 consists of 12 residues. V lost 0 bases to trimming and J lost 9 bases, with 7 bases between them. DNA for the CDR3: TGTGCCAGCAGCTTGGGAGGGACTGAGCAGTTCTTC. Protein product: CASSLGGTEQFF.

J is TRBJ2-1 and V is TRBV4-3; TRBD2 aligns across 9 bases. V gave up 4 bases and J gave up 0 bases; unmatched junction bases: 13. The CDR3 covers 19 residues. Germline CDR1 reads LGHNA; CDR2 reads YSLEER. The DNA of the CDR3 is TGCGCCAGCAGCCTTCGCATAGCGGGGGCCGCTAGCTCCTACAATGAGCAGTTCTTC. Translation gives CASSLRIAGAASSYNEQFF.

This chain uses TRBV4-1 with TRBJ2-3; 7 bases are shared with TRBD2. Germline V gene lookup returns CDR1 MGHRA and CDR2 YSYEKL. There are 13 residues in the CDR3. The V segment lost 1 base and the J segment 5 bases; nucleotides outside the gene matches: 0. DNA of the CDR3: TGCGCCAGCAGCCAAGTAGCGGGAGATACGCAGTATTTT. Its translation: CASSQVAGDTQYF.

The J gene is TRBJ2-5, the V gene TRBV7-2, with no clear D. V was pared by 2 bases and J by 5 bases, with 6 bases between. CDR3 length equals 12 residues. Per the germline V gene, CDR1 is SGHTA and CDR2 is FQGNSA. This chain's CDR3 is CASSLIGETQYF. The CDR3 bases are TGTGCCAGCAGCTTAATAGGGGAGACCCAGTACTTC.

This chain links TRBV5-1 with TRBJ1-6, with unresolved D. Germline CDR1 and CDR2: SGHRS and YFSETQ. V lost 3 bases and J 7 bases, leaving 5 bases between the germline ends. CDR3 length: 12 amino acids. The CDR3 region is CASSSGNSPLHF. The CDR3 nucleotides read TGCGCCAGCAGCTCGGGGAATTCACCCCTCCACTTT.

This chain's CDR3 is CASSQEIMTGYGYTF. DNA of the CDR3: TGCGCCAGCAGCCAAGAAATCATGACAGGCTATGGCTACACCTTC. The chain carries TRBV4-1 and TRBJ1-2; weak D call: TRBD1 (6 bases). In germline, CDR1 is MGHRA, CDR2 YSYEKL. Trimming left V 0 bases short and J 4 bases short, with 12 bases between. The CDR3 runs 15 residues.

The chain combines TRBV6-5 with TRBJ2-1; tentative D call: TRBD2 (5 bases). Trimming took 6 bases from V and 0 from J, leaving 15 bases between them. Germline values: CDR1 MNHEY, CDR2 SVGAGI. The CDR3 sequence is 16 residues long. The DNA for the CDR3 is TGTGCCAGCAGCTACCCAAAAACTAGCTCCTACAATGAGCAGTTCTTC. It encodes CASSYPKTSSYNEQFF.

The chain uses TRBV7-9 and TRBJ2-1; TRBD1 is a possible D gene (7 bases). The germline CDR1 and CDR2 sequences are SEHNR and FQNEAQ (reference sequence). V was pared by 7 bases and J by 0 bases, with 19 bases between. This CDR3 has 17 amino acids. CDR3 bases: TGTGCCAGCACCAACCGAGGAGGGACAGCCTCCTACAATGAGCAGTTCTTC. It codes for CASTNRGGTASYNEQFF. Drawing the rest from reference TRBV7-9 and TRBJ2-1, the complete variable domain is DTGVSQNPRHKITKRGQNVTFRCDPISEHNRLYWYRQTLGQGPEFLTYFQNEAQLEKSRLLSDRFSAERPKGSFSTLEIQRTEQGDSAMYLCASTNRGGTASYNEQFFGPGTRLTVL.

The chain combines TRBV2 with TRBJ1-1; D unresolved. CDR3 size: 13 residues. Between the trimmed V and J ends, which lost 3 bases and 4 bases, there was a span of 9 bases. The germline V gene has CDR1 SNHLY and CDR2 FYNNEI. CDR3 region: CASSDVRGTEAFF. The CDR3 bases are TGTGCCAGCAGTGATGTCCGGGGCACTGAAGCTTTCTTT.

V and J are TRBV5-8 and TRBJ2-1; D gene ambiguous. Trimming pared 4 bases from V and 7 bases from J, leaving 15 bases between. This CDR3 region has 14 residues. The germline CDR1 and CDR2 sequences are SGHTS and YDEGEE. The CDR3 sequence: CASSGPTAPNEQFF. The DNA for the CDR3 is TGTGCCAGCAGCGGACCGACGGCTCCGAATGAGCAGTTCTTC. The full variable domain, in which reference TRBV5-8 and TRBJ2-1 provide the parts outside the CDR3, is EAGVTQSPTHLIKTRGQQATLRCSPISGHTSVYWYQQALGLGLQFLLWYDEGEERNRGNFPPRFSGRQFPNYSSELNVNALELEDSALYLCASSGPTAPNEQFFGPGTRLTVL.

J is TRBJ1-1 and V is TRBV28, with D unclear. CDR1 is MDHEN, CDR2 SYDVKM, per germline. The V end lost 6 bases, the J end lost 7 bases, and 12 bases lay between the germline ends. The length of the CDR3 is 12 residues. The CDR3 here is CASSRSGNEAFF. CDR3 DNA sequence: TGTGCCAGCAGCCGATCCGGGAATGAAGCTTTCTTT.

CDR3: CASSSPGQGADTQYF. The CDR3 nucleotides are TGCGCCAGCAGCTCGCCGGGACAGGGGGCAGATACGCAGTATTTT. This chain uses TRBV4-1 with TRBJ2-3, with 11 bases lining up with TRBD1. Germline trimming cut 5 bases from V and 4 bases from J; bases unmatched to any gene: 5. Germline V gene data show CDR1 as MGHRA and CDR2 as YSYEKL. The CDR3 has 15 amino acids.

This chain links TRBV5-1 with TRBJ2-1; D call uncertain. From germline, CDR1 is SGHRS and CDR2 YFSETQ. With 3 bases removed from V and 0 bases from J, the gap between germline ends came to 16 bases. CDR3 length: 17 residues. CDR3 bases: TGCGCCAGCAGCTCCGAAGGTCCGGTCAACTCCTACAATGAGCAGTTCTTC. Translated, it gives CASSSEGPVNSYNEQFF. The full variable domain, completed using reference TRBV5-1 and TRBJ2-1, is KAGVTQTPRYLIKTRGQQVTLSCSPISGHRSVSWYQQTPGQGLQFLFEYFSETQRNKGNFPGRFSGRQFSNSRSEMNVSTLELGDSALYLCASSSEGPVNSYNEQFFGPGTRLTVL.

This chain joins TRBV4-1 and TRBJ1-6; D gene ambiguous. Trimming cost V 0 bases and J 7 bases, with 10 bases left between them. The CDR3 covers 15 residues. CDR1 is MGHRA, CDR2 YSYEKL, per germline. CDR3 in DNA: TGCGCCAGCAGCCAAGATTGGCAGCTGAATTCACCCCTCCACTTT. This sequence encodes CASSQDWQLNSPLHF.

The chain couples TRBV7-2 to TRBJ2-3, with unresolved D. This CDR3 is 14 amino acids long. The V gene's germline CDR1 is SGHTA and CDR2 FQGNSA. V was clipped by 1 base and J by 6 bases, with 11 bases between them. CDR3 in DNA: TGTGCCAGCAGCTTAGAACTCCCTTTGGATACGCAGTATTTT. Translation gives CASSLELPLDTQYF.

This clone occurred once. The gene calls are TRBV19 and TRBJ2-3; no definite D call. Trimming took 5 bases from V and 10 from J, leaving 13 bases between them. This CDR3 spans 12 amino acids. In germline, CDR1 is LNHDA, CDR2 SQIVND (reference sequence). In nucleotides, the CDR3 is TGTGCCAGTAGTTTCCGGGCCAAGGCGCAGTATTTT. Translated: CASSFRAKAQYF.